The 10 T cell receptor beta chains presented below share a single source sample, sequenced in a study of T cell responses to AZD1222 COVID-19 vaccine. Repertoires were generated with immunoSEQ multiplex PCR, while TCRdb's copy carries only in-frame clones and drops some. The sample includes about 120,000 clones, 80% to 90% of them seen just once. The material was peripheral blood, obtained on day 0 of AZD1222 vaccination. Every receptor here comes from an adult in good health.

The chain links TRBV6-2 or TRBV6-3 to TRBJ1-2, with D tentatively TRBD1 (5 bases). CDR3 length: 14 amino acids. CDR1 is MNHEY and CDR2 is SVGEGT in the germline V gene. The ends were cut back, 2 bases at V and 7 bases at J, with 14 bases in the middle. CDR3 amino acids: CASSYDSPSGGYTF. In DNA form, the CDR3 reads TGTGCCAGCAGTTACGACAGTCCTTCAGGTGGCTACACCTTC.

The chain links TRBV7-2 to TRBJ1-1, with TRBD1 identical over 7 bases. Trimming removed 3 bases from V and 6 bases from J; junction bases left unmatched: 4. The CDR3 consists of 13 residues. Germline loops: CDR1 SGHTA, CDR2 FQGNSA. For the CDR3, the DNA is TGTGCCAGCAGCTTCTCGACAGGGTCTGAAGCTTTCTTT. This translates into CASSFSTGSEAFF.

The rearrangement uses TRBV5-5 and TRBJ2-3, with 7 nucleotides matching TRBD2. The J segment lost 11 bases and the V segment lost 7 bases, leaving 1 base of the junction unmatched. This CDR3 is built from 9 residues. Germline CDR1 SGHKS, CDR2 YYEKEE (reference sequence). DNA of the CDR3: TGTGCCAGCCCGGGGGGGCAGTATTTT. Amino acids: CASPGGQYF.

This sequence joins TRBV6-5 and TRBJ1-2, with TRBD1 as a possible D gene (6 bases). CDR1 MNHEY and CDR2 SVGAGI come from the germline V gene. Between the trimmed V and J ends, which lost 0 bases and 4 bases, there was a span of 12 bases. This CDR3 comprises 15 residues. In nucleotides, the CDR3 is TGTGCCAGCAGTTACTCAGGACAGTTTCCCTATGGCTACACCTTC. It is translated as CASSYSGQFPYGYTF.

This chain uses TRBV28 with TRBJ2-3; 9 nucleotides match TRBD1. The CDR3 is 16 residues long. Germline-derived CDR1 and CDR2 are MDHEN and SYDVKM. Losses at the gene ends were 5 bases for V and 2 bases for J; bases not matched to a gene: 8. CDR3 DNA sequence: TGTGCCAGCAGTATACAGGGGGCCGCTTCCACAGATACGCAGTATTTT. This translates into CASSIQGAASTDTQYF.

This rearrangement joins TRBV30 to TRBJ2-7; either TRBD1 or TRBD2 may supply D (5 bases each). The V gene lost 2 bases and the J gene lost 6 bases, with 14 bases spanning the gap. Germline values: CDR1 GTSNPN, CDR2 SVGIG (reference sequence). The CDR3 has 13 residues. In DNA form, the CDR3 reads TGTGCCTGGAGTCAGGGAGACATCTCCGAGCAGTACTTC. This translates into CAWSQGDISEQYF.

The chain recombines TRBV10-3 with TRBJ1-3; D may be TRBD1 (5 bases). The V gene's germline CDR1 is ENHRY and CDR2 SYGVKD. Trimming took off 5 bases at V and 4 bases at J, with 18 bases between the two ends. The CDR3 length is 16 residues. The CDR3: CAISRKSGGEGNTIYF. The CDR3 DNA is TGTGCCATCAGTCGGAAGAGCGGGGGAGAGGGAAACACCATATATTTT.

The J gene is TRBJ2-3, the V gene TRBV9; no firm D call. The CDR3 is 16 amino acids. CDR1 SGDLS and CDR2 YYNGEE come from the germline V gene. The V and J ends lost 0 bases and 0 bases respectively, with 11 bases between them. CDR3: CASSVVGTLSTDTQYF. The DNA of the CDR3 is TGTGCCAGCAGCGTAGTTGGCACCCTTAGCACAGATACGCAGTATTTT. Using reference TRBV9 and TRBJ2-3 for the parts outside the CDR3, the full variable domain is DSGVTQTPKHLITATGQRVTLRCSPRSGDLSVYWYQQSLDQGLQFLIQYYNGEERAKGNILERFSAQQFPDLHSELNLSSLELGDSALYFCASSVVGTLSTDTQYFGPGTRLTVL.

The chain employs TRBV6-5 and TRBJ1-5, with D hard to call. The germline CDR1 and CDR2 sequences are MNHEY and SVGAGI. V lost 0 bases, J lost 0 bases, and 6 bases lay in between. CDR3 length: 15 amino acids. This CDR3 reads CASSYSAGSNQPQHF. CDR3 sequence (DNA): TGTGCCAGCAGTTACTCAGCGGGTAGCAATCAGCCCCAGCATTTT.

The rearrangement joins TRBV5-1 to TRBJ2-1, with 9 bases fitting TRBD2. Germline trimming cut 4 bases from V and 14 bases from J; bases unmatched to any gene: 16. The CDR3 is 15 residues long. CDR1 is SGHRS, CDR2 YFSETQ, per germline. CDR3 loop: CASSPTGTSPSREFF. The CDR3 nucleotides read TGCGCCAGCAGCCCAACCGGGACTAGCCCCTCCCGAGAGTTCTTC.